Included here is one T cell receptor beta chain sequence, with context. Its antigen is still unknown. Qualities for individual bases were not recorded, and no much larger clone is one base off. This sample is part of a study of blood T cells in healthy people across ages (dated by TCRdb to 2013 to 2016). In terms of the full investigation: In model experiments, template switching captured roughly one uniquely barcoded TCR beta cDNA molecule for every two T cells. Age-related changes in TCR beta repertoire diversity were measured in the study by deep sequencing normalized with unique cDNA molecular identifiers. To avoid experimental bias, donors of different ages were distributed randomly across sequencing lanes. The donors were divided into four age groups: young (average around 16 years), middle-aged (approximately 39), aged (about 61) and long-lived (82). For two donors (one aged 18 to 29 and one aged 80 or older), the study analyzed two additional independent replicas of 1 million unique cDNA reads from the same blood draw.

Libraries were constructed by 5' RACE. Sequenced on an Illumina HiSeq 2500. A second about 7 to 12 cycle PCR used a sample-barcoded 5' primer and a J-beta primer mix. A template-switch 5' adaptor carrying 12 random nucleotides introduced a unique molecular identifier onto each TCR beta cDNA molecule. Each sample yielded at least 2.5 million CDR3-containing paired-end reads. First-strand cDNA was synthesized from all RNA with the Mint cDNA synthesis kit, primed by a TRBC-specific oligonucleotide. All cDNA was treated with uracil-DNA glycosylase and then went through a first 18-cycle PCR with the universal primers M1SS and BC2_uni_R. Processing in the source paper ran as follows. For normalization, 1 million high-quality reads were randomly selected from each sample, with every read carrying a distinct molecular identifier. Reads with shared molecular identifiers were discarded instead of being binned into consensus sequences. MiTCR, set to a Q25 quality threshold and the strictest error-elimination algorithm, was used for CDR3 identification, clonotype clustering and error correction. Lower-bound total TCR beta diversity was estimated with a nonparametric unseen species model using Euler transformation. TCRdb reanalyzed the raw reads on its own, using fastp at Q25 for trimming and MiXCR for clone calling, and kept in-frame beta chains. Merged by CDR3 protein, the rows form single entries marked with the most common genes and DNA. These V and J calls derive from TCRdb rather than the authors' analysis. For this sample there are over 950,000 distinct CDR3 sequences; approximately 38% appear just once. Of the sample, less than 15% falls within the top ten clones.

Systemically healthy Caucasian individuals from Russia, around 38 in total and aged about 6 to 90 years, were included as donors. Each donor gave ten milliliters of peripheral blood, collected into EDTA-treated Vacutainer tubes. PBMCs were isolated by Ficoll-Paque density-gradient centrifugation, with at least 7 million obtained per sample. Trizol reagent was used to extract total RNA from PBMCs, with at least 6 micrograms per sample. Naive CD45RAhigh/CD27high T cell percentages were measured by flow cytometry on a PBMC aliquot from every donor. As encoded in the germline V gene (reference sequence), CDR1 is SGHKS while CDR2 is YYEKEE. Its CDR3 holds 14 amino acids, cysteine through phenylalanine. The kept DNA is CDR3 alone, 42 bases in frame from the first base. V is pared back by 2 bases and J by 6 bases, with 13 bases lying between the germline termini. General study outcomes and caveats: Compared with the aged group, more naive CD4+ T cells, fewer expanded clones and increased TCR diversity were shown by the long-lived group, suggesting age selection. Because profiling used bulk unsorted PBMCs, naive and antigen-experienced compartments could not be compared conclusively. Donor CMV infection status was unknown, potentially confounding age-related changes in expanded clonotypes. A strong correlation was found between observed TCR beta diversity and the percentage of naive T cells measured by flow cytometry. As age increased, observed TCR beta diversity per million T cells dropped in a roughly linear way, and a significant reduction was already evident by age 40. Estimates of total diversity based on one million sequenced T cells were regarded as lower bounds and as underestimates.

The chain is made from TRBV5-5 and TRBJ2-3; the D gene cannot be resolved reliably. Sequences were obtained from blood. The TCR originated in a man between 18 and 29 years old in good health. Read as DNA, the sequence is TGTGCCAGCAGCTTTGGTCTACCAAGGGATACGCAGTATTTT. This codes for CASSFGLPRDTQYF.